This entry concerns a single T cell receptor (beta chain). The antigen remains unidentified. TCRdb's table, derived via immunoSEQ multiplex PCR, lists solely in-frame clones and lacks some. The sample records about 150,000 clones, roughly 89% being singletons. Germline V gene data show CDR1 as MGHRA and CDR2 as YSYEKL. Trimming cost V 5 bases and J 4 bases, with 14 bases left between them. The CDR3 is 14 amino acids. The data were obtained in a study of T cell responses to AZD1222 COVID-19 vaccine. Notes on the study in general: Increases in Spike-specific TCR breadth and depth were seen after two AZD1222 doses.

The rearrangement uses TRBV4-1 and TRBJ1-1, with D hard to call. Here the sequenced sample was peripheral blood, taken 28 days after the second AZD1222 dose. This sequence was found in an adult who received the AZD1222 COVID-19 vaccine. CDR3 region: CASSARERGTEAFF. The CDR3 DNA reads TGCGCCAGCAGCGCCCGGGAGAGAGGCACTGAAGCTTTCTTT.